The clone carrying this T cell receptor (beta chain) came up many times. These data belong to a study of early T cells in non-severe SARS-CoV-2 infection. TCRdb analysed the 5' RACE reads with MiXCR anew, one entry per CDR3 protein. The table records tens of thousands of distinct CDR3 sequences, roughly 10% of them present only once. This sequence originates from an adult who was a healthcare worker with PCR-confirmed SARS-CoV-2 infection or an uninfected control (not recorded which). The sequencing sample was made of whole blood.

The CDR3 sequence: CSVRQGDEQYF. CDR3 nucleotide sequence: TGCAGCGTTAGACAGGGAGACGAGCAGTACTTC. The chain joins TRBV29-1 to TRBJ2-7; 7 nucleotides align to TRBD1. This CDR3 is 11 amino acids long. Germline V gene lookup returns CDR1 SQVTM and CDR2 ANQGSEA. J gave up 5 bases and V 5 bases, and 3 bases lay outside the gene matches.